The clone carrying this TCR beta chain was counted at least ten times. Its antigen is undetermined. TCRdb passed the multiplex PCR reads through MiXCR, listing each CDR3 protein once. The repertoire includes about 300,000 distinct CDR3 sequences, 30% to 35% of them detected once, and approximately 1% sits in the top ten. This sample is part of a study of breast tumors, draining lymph nodes, adjacent tissues. Notes on the study in general: Tumors had less TCR diversity than lymph nodes, more than nontumor tissue. Luminal-like breast cancer showed significantly higher tumor–nontumor repertoire similarity than basal-like. The data were judged consistent with most tumor T cells coming from lymph node and expanding in tumor.

Axillary draining lymph nodes of breast cancer patients supplied the node samples. The CDR3 has 13 amino acids. Trimming cost V 6 bases and J 4 bases; bases outside gene matches: 8. The germline gives CDR1 DFQATT, CDR2 SNEGSKA (reference sequence). The V and J genes are TRBV20-1 and TRBJ1-2, with TRBD1 matching 7 bases. This clonotype was obtained from a female donor with breast cancer. Some clones in this sample may be carry-over from other donors' samples. The specimen sequenced was axillary lymph node tissue. The chain's CDR3 is CSAPRQGGYGYTF. As DNA, the CDR3 is TGCAGTGCACCCCGACAGGGTGGCTATGGCTACACCTTC.